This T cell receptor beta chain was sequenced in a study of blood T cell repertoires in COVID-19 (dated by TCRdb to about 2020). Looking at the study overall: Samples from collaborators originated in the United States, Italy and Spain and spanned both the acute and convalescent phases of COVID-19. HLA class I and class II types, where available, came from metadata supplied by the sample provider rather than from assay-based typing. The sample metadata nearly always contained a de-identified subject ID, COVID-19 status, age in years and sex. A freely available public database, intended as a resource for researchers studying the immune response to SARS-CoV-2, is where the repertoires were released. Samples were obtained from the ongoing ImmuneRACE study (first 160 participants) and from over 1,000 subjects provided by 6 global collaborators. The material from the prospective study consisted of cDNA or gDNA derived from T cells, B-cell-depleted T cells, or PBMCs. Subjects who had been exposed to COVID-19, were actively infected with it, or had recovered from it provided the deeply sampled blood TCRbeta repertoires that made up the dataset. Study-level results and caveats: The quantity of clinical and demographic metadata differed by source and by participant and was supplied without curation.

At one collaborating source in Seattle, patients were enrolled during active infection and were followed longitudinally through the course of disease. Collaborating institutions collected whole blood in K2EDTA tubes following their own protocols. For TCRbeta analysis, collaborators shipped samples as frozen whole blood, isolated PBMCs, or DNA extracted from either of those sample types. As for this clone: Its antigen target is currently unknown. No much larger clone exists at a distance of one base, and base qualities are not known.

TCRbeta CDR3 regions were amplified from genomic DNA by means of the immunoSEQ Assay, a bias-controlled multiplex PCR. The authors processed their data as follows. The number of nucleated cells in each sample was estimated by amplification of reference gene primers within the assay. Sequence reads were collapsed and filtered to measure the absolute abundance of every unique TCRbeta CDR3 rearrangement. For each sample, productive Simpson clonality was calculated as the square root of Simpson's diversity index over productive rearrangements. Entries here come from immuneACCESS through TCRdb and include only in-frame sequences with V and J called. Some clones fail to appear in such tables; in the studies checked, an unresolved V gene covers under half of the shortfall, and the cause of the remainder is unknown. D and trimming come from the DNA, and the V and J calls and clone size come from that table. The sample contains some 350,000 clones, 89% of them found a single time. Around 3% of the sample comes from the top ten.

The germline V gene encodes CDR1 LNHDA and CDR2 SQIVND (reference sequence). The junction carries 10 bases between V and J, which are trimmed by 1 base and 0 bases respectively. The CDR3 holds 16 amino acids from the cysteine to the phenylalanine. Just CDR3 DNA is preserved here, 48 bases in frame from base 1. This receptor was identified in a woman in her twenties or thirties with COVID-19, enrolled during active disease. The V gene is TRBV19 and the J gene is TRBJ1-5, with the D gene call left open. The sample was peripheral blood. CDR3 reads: CASSIVSFNSNQPQHF. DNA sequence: TGTGCCAGTAGTATAGTTAGTTTTAATAGCAATCAGCCCCAGCATTTT.